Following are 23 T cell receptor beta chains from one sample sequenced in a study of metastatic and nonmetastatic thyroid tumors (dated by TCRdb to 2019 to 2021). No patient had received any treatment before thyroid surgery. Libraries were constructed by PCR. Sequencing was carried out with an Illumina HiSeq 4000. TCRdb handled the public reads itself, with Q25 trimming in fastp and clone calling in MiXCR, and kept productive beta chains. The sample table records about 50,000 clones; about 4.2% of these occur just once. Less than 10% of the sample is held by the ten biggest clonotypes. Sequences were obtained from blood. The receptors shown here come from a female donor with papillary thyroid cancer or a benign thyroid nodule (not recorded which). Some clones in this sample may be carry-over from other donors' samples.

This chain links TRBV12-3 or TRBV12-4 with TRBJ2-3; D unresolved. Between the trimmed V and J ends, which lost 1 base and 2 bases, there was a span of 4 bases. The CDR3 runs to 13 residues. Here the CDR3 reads CASSLGFTDTQYF. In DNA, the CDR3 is TGTGCCAGCAGTTTAGGTTTCACAGATACGCAGTATTTT.

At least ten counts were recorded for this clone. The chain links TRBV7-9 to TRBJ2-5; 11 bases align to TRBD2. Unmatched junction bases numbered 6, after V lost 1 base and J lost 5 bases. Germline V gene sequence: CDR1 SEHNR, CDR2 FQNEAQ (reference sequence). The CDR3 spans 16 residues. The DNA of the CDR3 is TGTGCCAGCAGCTTAGTAGCGGGAGGGCCGAAGGAGACCCAGTACTTC. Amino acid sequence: CASSLVAGGPKETQYF.

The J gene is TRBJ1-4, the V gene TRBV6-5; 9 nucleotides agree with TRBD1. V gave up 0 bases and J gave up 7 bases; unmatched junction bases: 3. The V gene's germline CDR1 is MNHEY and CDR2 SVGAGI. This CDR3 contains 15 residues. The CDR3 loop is CASSYSPGQGEKLFF. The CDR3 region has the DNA TGTGCCAGCAGTTACTCGCCGGGACAGGGTGAAAAACTGTTTTTT.

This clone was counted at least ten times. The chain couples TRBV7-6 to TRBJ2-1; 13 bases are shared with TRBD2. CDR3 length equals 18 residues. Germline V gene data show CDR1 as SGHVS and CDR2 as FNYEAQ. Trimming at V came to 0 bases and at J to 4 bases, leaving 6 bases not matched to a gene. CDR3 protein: CASSLAPILAGGYNEQFF. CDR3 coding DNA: TGTGCCAGCAGCTTAGCACCAATACTAGCGGGAGGGTACAATGAGCAGTTCTTC.

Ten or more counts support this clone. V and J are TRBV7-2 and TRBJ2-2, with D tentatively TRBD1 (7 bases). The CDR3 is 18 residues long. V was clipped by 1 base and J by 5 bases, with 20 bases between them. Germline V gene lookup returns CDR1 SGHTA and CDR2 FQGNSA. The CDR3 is CASSLGQGLARGTGELFF. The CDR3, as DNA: TGTGCCAGCAGCTTAGGACAGGGACTTGCCCGCGGGACCGGGGAGCTGTTTTTT.

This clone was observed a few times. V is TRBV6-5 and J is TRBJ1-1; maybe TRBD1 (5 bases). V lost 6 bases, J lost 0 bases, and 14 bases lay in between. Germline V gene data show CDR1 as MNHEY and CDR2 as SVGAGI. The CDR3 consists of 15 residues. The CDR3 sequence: CASRLGRQLNTEAFF. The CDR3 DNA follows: TGTGCCAGCAGATTAGGAAGACAGTTGAACACTGAAGCTTTCTTT.

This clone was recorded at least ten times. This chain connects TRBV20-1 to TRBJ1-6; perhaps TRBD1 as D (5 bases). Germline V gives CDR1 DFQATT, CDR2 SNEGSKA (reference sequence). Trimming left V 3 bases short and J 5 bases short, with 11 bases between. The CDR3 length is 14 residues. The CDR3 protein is CSASLAQDNSPLHF. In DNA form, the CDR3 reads TGCAGTGCTAGCTTAGCACAGGATAATTCACCCCTCCACTTT.

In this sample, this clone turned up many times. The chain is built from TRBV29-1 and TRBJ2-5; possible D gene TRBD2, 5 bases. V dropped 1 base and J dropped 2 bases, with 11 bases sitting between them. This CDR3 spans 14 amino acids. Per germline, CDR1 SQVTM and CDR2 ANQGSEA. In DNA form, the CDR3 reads TGCAGCGTTGAAGGGGGAGTAAATCAAGAGACCCAGTACTTC. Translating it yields CSVEGGVNQETQYF.

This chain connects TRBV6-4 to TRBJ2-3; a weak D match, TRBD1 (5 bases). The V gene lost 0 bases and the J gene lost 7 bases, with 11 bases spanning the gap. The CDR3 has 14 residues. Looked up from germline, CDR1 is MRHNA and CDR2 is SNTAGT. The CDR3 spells CASSDSHGAYTQYF. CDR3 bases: TGTGCCAGCAGTGACTCCCATGGGGCATATACGCAGTATTTT.

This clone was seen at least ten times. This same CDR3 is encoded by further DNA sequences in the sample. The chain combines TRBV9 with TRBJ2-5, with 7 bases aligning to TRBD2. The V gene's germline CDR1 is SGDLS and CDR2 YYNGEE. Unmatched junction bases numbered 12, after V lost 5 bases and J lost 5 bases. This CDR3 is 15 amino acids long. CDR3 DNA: TGTGCCAGCAGTCACCCGAGAGCGGGAAGCGAGACCCAGTACTTC. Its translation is CASSHPRAGSETQYF.

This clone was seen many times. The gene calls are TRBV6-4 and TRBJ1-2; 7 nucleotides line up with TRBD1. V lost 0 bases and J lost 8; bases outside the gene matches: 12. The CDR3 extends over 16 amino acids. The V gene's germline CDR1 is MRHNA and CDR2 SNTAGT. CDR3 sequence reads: CASSDSEGGRVGGYTF. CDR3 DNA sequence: TGTGCCAGCAGTGACTCGGAAGGGGGCAGGGTCGGGGGCTACACCTTC.

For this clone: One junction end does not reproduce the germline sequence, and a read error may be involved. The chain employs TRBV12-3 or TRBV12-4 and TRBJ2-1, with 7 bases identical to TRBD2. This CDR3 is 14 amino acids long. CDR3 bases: TGTACCAGCACCCCTTGGGGACTATTCAATGAGCAGTTCTTC. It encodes CTSTPWGLFNEQFF.

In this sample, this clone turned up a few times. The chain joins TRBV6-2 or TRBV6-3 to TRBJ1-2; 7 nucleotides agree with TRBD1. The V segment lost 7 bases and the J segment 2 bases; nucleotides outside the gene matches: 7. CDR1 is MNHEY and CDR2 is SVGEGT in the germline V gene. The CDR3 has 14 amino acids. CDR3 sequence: CASKPGQMNYGYTF. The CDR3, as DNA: TGTGCCAGCAAACCGGGACAGATGAACTATGGCTACACCTTC.

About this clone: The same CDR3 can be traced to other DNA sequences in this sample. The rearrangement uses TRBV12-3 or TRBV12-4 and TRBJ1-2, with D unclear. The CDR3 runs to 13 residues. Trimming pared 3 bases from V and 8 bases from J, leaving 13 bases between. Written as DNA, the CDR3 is TGTGCCAGCAGTTTTGACACCCTCGGGGGCTACACCTTC. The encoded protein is CASSFDTLGGYTF.

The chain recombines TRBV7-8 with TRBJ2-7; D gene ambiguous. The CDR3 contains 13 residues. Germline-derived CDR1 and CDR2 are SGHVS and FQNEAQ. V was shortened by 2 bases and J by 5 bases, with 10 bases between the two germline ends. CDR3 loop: CASSLLPGHEQYF. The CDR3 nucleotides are TGTGCCAGCAGCTTACTTCCGGGCCACGAGCAGTACTTC.

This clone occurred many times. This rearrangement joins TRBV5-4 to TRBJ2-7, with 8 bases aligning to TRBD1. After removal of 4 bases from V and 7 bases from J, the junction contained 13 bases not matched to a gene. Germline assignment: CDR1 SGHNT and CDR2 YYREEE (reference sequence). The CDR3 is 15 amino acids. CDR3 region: CASSRPGTGLAEQYF. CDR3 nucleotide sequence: TGTGCCAGCAGCCGCCCCGGGACAGGCCTTGCGGAGCAGTACTTC.

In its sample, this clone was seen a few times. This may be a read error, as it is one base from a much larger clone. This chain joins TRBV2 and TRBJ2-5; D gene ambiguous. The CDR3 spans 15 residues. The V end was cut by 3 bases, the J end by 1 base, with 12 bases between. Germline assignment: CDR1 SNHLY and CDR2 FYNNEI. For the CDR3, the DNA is TGTGCCAGCAGTGAGGGTGCTGTGGTCCAAGAGACCCAGTACTTC. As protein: CASSEGAVVQETQYF.

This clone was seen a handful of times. The CDR3 is CAWGQGLYEQYF. CDR3 nucleotide sequence: TGTGCCTGGGGACAGGGGTTGTACGAGCAGTACTTC. The chain is built from TRBV30 and TRBJ2-7; 9 nucleotides align to TRBD1. This CDR3 spans 12 amino acids. V lost 5 bases, J lost 4 bases, and 3 bases stayed unmatched. CDR1 and CDR2 (germline): GTSNPN, SVGIG (reference sequence).

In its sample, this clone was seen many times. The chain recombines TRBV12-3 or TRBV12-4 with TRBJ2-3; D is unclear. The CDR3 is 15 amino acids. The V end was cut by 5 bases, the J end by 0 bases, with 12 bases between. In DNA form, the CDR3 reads TGTGCCAGCAGTCTGACTGTAACTAGCACAGATACGCAGTATTTT. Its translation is CASSLTVTSTDTQYF.

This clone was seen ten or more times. The CDR3 protein is CATSDGAGDGADTQYF. Here the CDR3 DNA reads TGTGCCACCAGTGATGGGGCCGGGGACGGGGCAGATACGCAGTATTTT. This chain uses TRBV24-1 with TRBJ2-3; D may correspond to TRBD1 or TRBD2 (5 bases each). CDR1 and CDR2 from the germline V gene are KGHDR and SFDVKD. The V gene lost 3 bases and the J gene lost 4 bases, with 16 bases spanning the gap. The CDR3 has 16 residues.

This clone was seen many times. The CDR3 protein is CASSIDRGPHSPLHF. In DNA form, the CDR3 reads TGTGCCAGCAGCATCGACAGGGGGCCCCATTCACCCCTCCACTTT. The genes are TRBV5-6 and TRBJ1-6, with 10 positions matching TRBD1. Germline CDR1 is SGHDT and CDR2 is YYEEEE. The CDR3 is made up of 15 amino acids. Germline trimming cut 4 bases from V and 8 bases from J; bases unmatched to any gene: 6.

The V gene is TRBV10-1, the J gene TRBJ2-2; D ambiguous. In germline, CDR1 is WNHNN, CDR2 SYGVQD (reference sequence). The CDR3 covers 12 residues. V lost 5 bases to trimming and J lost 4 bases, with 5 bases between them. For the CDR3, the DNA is TGCGCCAGCAGTCTCGGCACCGGGGAGCTGTTTTTT. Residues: CASSLGTGELFF.

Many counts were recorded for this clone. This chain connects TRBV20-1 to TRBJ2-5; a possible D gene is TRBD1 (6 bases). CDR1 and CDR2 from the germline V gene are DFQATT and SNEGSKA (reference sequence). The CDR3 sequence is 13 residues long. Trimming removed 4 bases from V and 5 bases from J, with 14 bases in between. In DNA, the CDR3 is TGCAGTGCTAAAGAACAGGGCCGGGAGACCCAGTACTTC. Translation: CSAKEQGRETQYF.